The 31 T cell receptor beta chains listed next were all sequenced from one sample in a study of blood T cell repertoires in COVID-19. Using immunoSEQ multiplex PCR, the repertoire was profiled, and TCRdb retains in-frame clones only, with some absent. Of a few hundred thousand clones listed, roughly 84% were seen once; the top ten hold about a sixth. Sequencing was done on a sample of peripheral blood. These receptors all stem from a woman older than 75 with active or convalescent COVID-19.

The V and J genes are TRBV4-2 and TRBJ2-7; 9 bases align to TRBD1. Losses at the gene ends were 2 bases for V and 3 bases for J; bases not matched to a gene: 11. The CDR3 is 17 residues long. Germline-derived CDR1 and CDR2 are LGHNA and YNFKEQ. The CDR3 region is CASSQQAGTGLFYEQYF. The CDR3 DNA reads as TGTGCCAGCAGCCAACAGGCCGGGACAGGGTTGTTCTACGAGCAGTACTTC.

The chain joins TRBV2 to TRBJ1-4; D is unclear. This CDR3 contains 13 residues. Germline V gene sequence: CDR1 SNHLY, CDR2 FYNNEI. The V gene lost 6 bases and the J gene lost 7 bases, with 12 bases spanning the gap. CDR3 protein: CASSPGLVEKLFF. The DNA for the CDR3 is TGTGCCAGCAGCCCCGGGTTGGTTGAAAAACTGTTTTTT.

This clone has just a few counts. The CDR3 sequence: CASSPSSQGSNQPQHF. As DNA, the CDR3 is TGTGCCAGCAGCCCCTCCTCTCAGGGGAGCAATCAGCCCCAGCATTTT. V and J are TRBV3-1 (or the pseudogene TRBV3-2) and TRBJ1-5; TRBD1 is a possible D gene (6 bases). The length of the CDR3 is 16 residues. V gave up 4 bases and J gave up 1 base, with 14 bases separating them. Germline V gene lookup returns CDR1 LGHDT and CDR2 YNNKEL (reference sequence).

This clone was seen just once. This chain uses TRBV4-1 with TRBJ2-3; D ambiguous. With 4 bases removed from V and 2 bases from J, the gap between germline ends came to 10 bases. The CDR3 has 14 residues. Germline V gene lookup returns CDR1 MGHRA and CDR2 YSYEKL. The DNA of the CDR3 is TGCGCCAGCAGCCTCGTCCTTTTCACAGATACGCAGTATTTT. Protein: CASSLVLFTDTQYF.

J is TRBJ1-5 and V is TRBV6-1; D is uncertain. CDR1 MNHNS and CDR2 SASEGT come from the germline V gene. The CDR3 runs to 14 residues. Trimming left V 2 bases short and J 0 bases short, with 5 bases between. DNA for the CDR3: TGTGCCAGCAGTGAAACACATAGCAATCAGCCCCAGCATTTT. Encoded protein: CASSETHSNQPQHF.

The chain employs TRBV29-1 and TRBJ1-4; 8 bases fit TRBD1. The CDR3 runs 15 residues. The germline V gene encodes CDR1 SQVTM and CDR2 ANQGSEA. The V and J ends lost 4 bases and 5 bases, in that order; junction bases with no gene match: 9. CDR3 coding DNA: TGCAGCGTTGCCTCCCGACAGGGGTGGAATGAAAAACTGTTTTTT. As protein: CSVASRQGWNEKLFF.

The table lists this clone with a few counts. This chain joins TRBV29-1 and TRBJ2-5, with D maybe TRBD1 (5 bases). Germline V gene sequence: CDR1 SQVTM, CDR2 ANQGSEA. The V end lost 6 bases, the J end lost 2 bases, and 10 bases lay between the germline ends. The CDR3 spans 12 residues. The DNA of the CDR3 is TGCAGCGTCGCACAGGTTCAAGAGACCCAGTACTTC. This encodes CSVAQVQETQYF.

The chain has TRBV7-9 and TRBJ1-4; 9 nucleotides match TRBD1. Per the germline V gene, CDR1 is SEHNR and CDR2 is FQNEAQ (reference sequence). The V gene end was trimmed by 1 base and the J gene end by 6 bases; junction bases not matched to a gene: 3. There are 15 residues in the CDR3. DNA of the CDR3: TGTGCCAGCAGCTTAGATACAGGGGGCTATGAAAAACTGTTTTTT. Its protein is CASSLDTGGYEKLFF.

V gene TRBV7-2 combines with J gene TRBJ1-2; TRBD1 matches at 9 bases. Germline V gene lookup returns CDR1 SGHTA and CDR2 FQGNSA. This CDR3 contains 13 residues. The V segment lost 5 bases and the J segment 7 bases; nucleotides outside the gene matches: 5. CDR3 loop: CASSIRQGVGYTF. The CDR3 DNA is TGTGCCAGCAGCATTAGACAGGGGGTTGGCTACACCTTC.

The CDR3 spells CASSLVQYNEQFF. The CDR3 DNA sequence: TGTGCCAGCAGCTTAGTCCAGTACAATGAGCAGTTCTTC. V usage is TRBV7-2 and J usage is TRBJ2-1; no reliable D call. V was shortened by 1 base and J by 4 bases, with 5 bases between the two germline ends. The CDR3 covers 13 residues. Germline V lookup: CDR1 SGHTA, CDR2 FQGNSA.

V gene TRBV5-1 combines with J gene TRBJ2-3; TRBD1 is a possible D gene (5 bases). V was shortened by 2 bases and J by 0 bases, with 10 bases between the two germline ends. The CDR3 has 15 residues. Germline V gives CDR1 SGHRS, CDR2 YFSETQ. CDR3 in DNA: TGCGCCAGCAGCTTAAGGGGCCAAAGCACAGATACGCAGTATTTT. It translates to CASSLRGQSTDTQYF.

This clone was observed a handful of times. V and J are TRBV5-1 and TRBJ1-1; D possibly corresponds to TRBD1 (5 bases). The CDR3 length is 14 residues. The germline gives CDR1 SGHRS, CDR2 YFSETQ. Trimming took 1 base from V and 1 from J, leaving 8 bases between them. Here the CDR3 DNA reads TGCGCCAGCAGCTTGAACGGGGGGAACACTGAAGCTTTCTTT. This gives the protein CASSLNGGNTEAFF. The full variable domain, its missing parts supplied by reference TRBV5-1 and TRBJ1-1, is KAGVTQTPRYLIKTRGQQVTLSCSPISGHRSVSWYQQTPGQGLQFLFEYFSETQRNKGNFPGRFSGRQFSNSRSEMNVSTLELGDSALYLCASSLNGGNTEAFFGQGTRLTVV.

This rearrangement joins TRBV5-4 to TRBJ2-1, with TRBD2 matching 12 bases. The CDR3 has 16 amino acids. V trimming: 3 bases; J trimming: 10 bases; junction bases outside the gene matches: 11. In germline, CDR1 is SGHNT, CDR2 YYREEE (reference sequence). The CDR3 bases are TGTGCCAGCAGCTCGACTAGCGGGGGCTTAAGAGGGGAGCAGTTCTTC. Translation gives CASSSTSGGLRGEQFF.

The chain employs TRBV6-5 and TRBJ2-7; a weak D match, TRBD2 (5 bases). Germline CDR1 and CDR2: MNHEY and SVGAGI. The CDR3 sequence is 11 residues long. Trimming stripped 9 bases from V and 1 base from J, with 7 bases between. As DNA, the CDR3 is TGTGCCAGTCGAGGGTCCTACGAGCAGTACTTC. This translates into CASRGSYEQYF.

This chain uses TRBV3-1 (or the pseudogene TRBV3-2) with TRBJ2-2; tentative D call: TRBD2 (7 bases). V was pared by 4 bases and J by 5 bases, with 17 bases between. Germline loops: CDR1 LGHDT, CDR2 YNNKEL (reference sequence). The CDR3 totals 16 residues. CDR3: CASSPQWGGATGELFF. The CDR3 bases are TGTGCCAGCAGCCCCCAATGGGGGGGGGCTACCGGGGAGCTGTTTTTT.

The chain employs TRBV7-3 and TRBJ1-2, with 7 bases fitting TRBD1. The CDR3 contains 15 residues. Germline V CDR1 and CDR2: SGHTA, FQGTGA. V shed 5 bases, J shed 3 bases, and the junction held 9 bases outside the gene matches. The CDR3 DNA reads TGTGCCAGCAGCCTAGTGACAGGGATCGACTATGGCTACACCTTC. Translation: CASSLVTGIDYGYTF.

The J gene is TRBJ2-6, the V gene TRBV7-2; TRBD2 might be the D (7 bases). The CDR3 totals 15 residues. In germline, CDR1 is SGHTA, CDR2 FQGNSA. Trimming left V 4 bases short and J 3 bases short, with 10 bases between. The CDR3 coding sequence is TGTGCCAGCAGCTCCGGGGGGCTTGGGGCCAACGTCCTGACTTTC. This encodes CASSSGGLGANVLTF.

The chain links TRBV20-1 to TRBJ2-1; TRBD2 might be the D (7 bases). CDR1 is DFQATT and CDR2 is SNEGSKA in the germline V gene (reference sequence). This CDR3 is 13 amino acids long. Trimming stripped 3 bases from V and 9 bases from J, with 15 bases between. The CDR3 DNA is TGCAGTGCTAGTTCGCGGGGGCAGGGTGAGCAGTTCTTC. Translating gives CSASSRGQGEQFF.

The rearrangement joins TRBV19 to TRBJ1-2; D might be TRBD1 (5 bases). Per germline, CDR1 LNHDA and CDR2 SQIVND (reference sequence). The CDR3 is 14 residues long. Deletions cut 8 bases from V and 4 bases from J, with 17 bases between. This chain's CDR3 is CASRQRQPPYGYTF. The CDR3 DNA is TGTGCCAGTCGTCAGCGACAGCCCCCCTATGGCTACACCTTC.

This clone came up once. The V and J genes are TRBV12-3 or TRBV12-4 and TRBJ2-7; 7 bases fit TRBD1. V gave up 5 bases and J gave up 5 bases; unmatched junction bases: 6. The CDR3 covers 13 residues. The CDR3 loop reads CASSLGQANEQYF. DNA for the CDR3: TGTGCCAGCAGTCTCGGACAGGCTAACGAGCAGTACTTC.

The chain employs TRBV6-4 and TRBJ2-1, with 9 bases fitting TRBD1. J was trimmed by 1 base and V by 5 bases; bases with no gene match: 3. The CDR3 covers 15 residues. The V gene's germline CDR1 is MRHNA and CDR2 SNTAGT. CDR3 sequence: CASSPDRGSYNEQFF. The CDR3 DNA sequence: TGTGCCAGCAGTCCTGACAGGGGGTCCTACAATGAGCAGTTCTTC.

This chain joins TRBV27 and TRBJ1-4, with 7 bases aligning to TRBD1. The CDR3 totals 16 residues. Germline CDR1 reads MNHEY; CDR2 reads SMNVEV (reference sequence). Trimming took 6 bases from V and 6 from J; bases not matched to a gene: 13. CDR3 region: CASSRAPTGTYEKLFF. The CDR3, as DNA: TGTGCCAGCAGCCGGGCCCCGACAGGGACGTATGAAAAACTGTTTTTT. Full variable domain (missing parts from reference TRBV27 and TRBJ1-4): EAQVTQNPRYLITVTGKKLTVTCSQNMNHEYMSWYRQDPGLGLRQIYYSMNVEVTDKGDVPEGYKVSRKEKRNFPLILESPSPNQTSLYFCASSRAPTGTYEKLFFGSGTQLSVL.

This clone came up a few times. V gene TRBV28 combines with J gene TRBJ1-1; D may be TRBD1 (5 bases). CDR1 and CDR2 (germline): MDHEN, SYDVKM. V shed 2 bases and J shed 4 bases, with 14 bases lying between them. CDR3 size: 15 residues. In nucleotides, the CDR3 is TGTGCCAGCAGTTTAGGGTCCCAGGGTTCCACTGAAGCTTTCTTT. Its protein is CASSLGSQGSTEAFF. Looking up the rest from reference TRBV28 and TRBJ1-1 gives the full variable domain: DVKVTQSSRYLVKRTGEKVFLECVQDMDHENMFWYRQDPGLGLRLIYFSYDVKMKEKGDIPEGYSVSREKKERFSLILESASTNQTSMYLCASSLGSQGSTEAFFGQGTRLTVV.

The chain links TRBV13 to TRBJ1-5; D is unresolved. The V gene lost 1 base and the J gene lost 7 bases, with 8 bases spanning the gap. Germline CDR1 PRHDT, CDR2 FYEKMQ (reference sequence). The CDR3 has 13 amino acids. The CDR3 bases are TGTGCCAGCAGCTTAGACAGATCACAGCCCCAGCATTTT. It translates to CASSLDRSQPQHF.

This sequence joins TRBV7-9 and TRBJ2-7; a possible D gene is TRBD1 (6 bases). Germline V gene data show CDR1 as SEHNR and CDR2 as FQNEAQ (reference sequence). The ends were cut back, 7 bases at V and 2 bases at J, with 18 bases in the middle. The CDR3 sequence is 15 residues long. Here the CDR3 reads CASNVMGAGAYEQYF. Here the CDR3 DNA reads TGTGCCAGCAACGTAATGGGGGCAGGAGCCTACGAGCAGTACTTC.

V gene TRBV7-6 combines with J gene TRBJ2-7; 7 nucleotides match TRBD2. The CDR3 totals 14 residues. With 5 bases clipped from V and 2 bases from J, the junction kept 6 bases outside the gene matches. Germline V lookup: CDR1 SGHVS, CDR2 FNYEAQ. CDR3: CASSPRLAAYEQYF. In nucleotides, the CDR3 is TGTGCCAGCAGCCCGAGACTAGCCGCCTACGAGCAGTACTTC. The full variable domain, in which reference TRBV7-6 and TRBJ2-7 provide the parts outside the CDR3, is GAGVSQSPRYKVTKRGQDVALRCDPISGHVSLYWYRQALGQGPEFLTYFNYEAQQDKSGLPNDRFSAERPEGSISTLTIQRTEQRDSAMYRCASSPRLAAYEQYFGPGTRLTVT.

The gene calls are TRBV29-1 and TRBJ2-3; 10 bases map to TRBD2. Germline V lookup: CDR1 SQVTM, CDR2 ANQGSEA. The CDR3 sequence is 15 residues long. J lost 5 bases, V lost 8 bases, and 13 bases had no gene match. The CDR3 here is CSTIRVAGGRDTQYF. In DNA, the CDR3 is TGCAGCACAATCAGGGTAGCGGGAGGCCGAGATACGCAGTATTTT.

V usage is TRBV4-1 and J usage is TRBJ1-5; D possibly corresponds to TRBD1 (6 bases). In germline, CDR1 is MGHRA, CDR2 YSYEKL. V lost 0 bases and J 6 bases, leaving 12 bases between the germline ends. The CDR3 length is 15 residues. DNA for the CDR3: TGCGCCAGCAGCCAAGAGGCGACAGGCCGTCAGCCCCAGCATTTT. It yields the protein CASSQEATGRQPQHF.

The rearrangement uses TRBV9 and TRBJ1-1; D ambiguous. The CDR3 length is 13 residues. Between the trimmed V and J ends, which lost 4 bases and 3 bases, there was a span of 10 bases. The germline CDR1 and CDR2 sequences are SGDLS and YYNGEE. The CDR3 sequence: CASSSGVDTEAFF. The DNA for the CDR3 is TGTGCCAGCAGCTCCGGGGTAGACACTGAAGCTTTCTTT.

The V gene is TRBV5-1, the J gene TRBJ1-6; possibly TRBD1 for D (5 bases). The CDR3 totals 10 residues. V was shortened by 10 bases and J by 9 bases, with 8 bases between the two germline ends. From germline, CDR1 is SGHRS and CDR2 YFSETQ. Here the CDR3 DNA reads TGCGCCTCGGGGGTTTCACCCCTCCACTTT. Amino acid sequence: CASGVSPLHF.

The chain links TRBV7-9 to TRBJ1-1; unclear D gene. The CDR3 has 14 residues. Germline-derived CDR1 and CDR2 are SEHNR and FQNEAQ (reference sequence). V shed 6 bases and J shed 8 bases, with 19 bases lying between them. CDR3 in amino acids: CASSLKTDRGEAFF. CDR3 DNA: TGTGCCAGCAGTCTAAAAACGGATCGGGGAGAAGCTTTCTTT.